Listed here are 11 T cell receptor beta chains from one sample, sequenced in a study. TCRdb analysed the 5' RACE reads with MiXCR anew, one entry per CDR3 protein. There are 60,000 to 65,000 distinct CDR3 sequences in the sample; just under 30% occur only once, and approximately 2.2% lies in the top ten. The material sequenced was tumor-infiltrating naive CD4+ T cells sorted from the breast tumor. Subset of the sample: naive CD4+ T cells, CD4+CD45RA+CD25-. Every receptor here comes from a female donor with breast cancer.

This clonotype occurred once. A much larger clone sits a single nucleotide away, making a read error possible. Here the CDR3 omits its conserved ending phenylalanine or tryptophan, so a read error is the likely source. The chain recombines TRBV6-2 or TRBV6-3 with TRBJ2-1; 12 nucleotides agree with TRBD1. CDR1 is MNHEY, CDR2 SVGEGT, per germline. The J segment lost 7 bases and the V segment lost 8 bases, leaving 12 bases of the junction unmatched. The CDR3 is made up of 16 amino acids. Here the CDR3 reads CASYRTPGQGANEQFL. The CDR3, as DNA: TGTGCCAGCTACCGAACTCCGGGACAGGGGGCGAATGAGCAGTTCCTC.

This clonotype has at least ten counts. Here the CDR3 DNA reads TGTGCCAGCAGCTGGATGGCCGGCGATGAGCAGTTCTTC. Its protein is CASSWMAGDEQFF. The chain uses TRBV7-9 and TRBJ2-1; D call uncertain. CDR3 size: 13 residues. Germline assignment: CDR1 SEHNR and CDR2 FQNEAQ (reference sequence). V was clipped by 4 bases and J by 8 bases, with 12 bases between them.

The CDR3 nucleotides read TGTGCCAGCAGTGAAGGTAGAGGGGGCTTCACAGATACGCAGTATTTT. Translating gives CASSEGRGGFTDTQYF. This chain connects TRBV2 to TRBJ2-3, with 7 bases aligning to TRBD1. From germline, CDR1 is SNHLY and CDR2 FYNNEI. V shed 1 base, J shed 2 bases, and the junction held 6 bases outside the gene matches. This CDR3 is built from 16 residues.

This chain connects TRBV27 to TRBJ1-4, with 7 bases identical to TRBD1. Germline V lookup: CDR1 MNHEY, CDR2 SMNVEV (reference sequence). The CDR3 sequence is 15 residues long. V shed 1 base, J shed 4 bases, and the junction held 3 bases outside the gene matches. DNA for the CDR3: TGTGCCAGCAGTTTATGGGGGACAGTTAATGAAAAACTGTTTTTT. Translated: CASSLWGTVNEKLFF.

In its sample, this clonotype was seen a few times. The chain recombines TRBV7-2 with TRBJ2-3; 11 bases map to TRBD1. V gave up 5 bases and J gave up 1 base; unmatched junction bases: 5. The CDR3 runs to 16 residues. Germline CDR1 SGHTA, CDR2 FQGNSA. CDR3 sequence (DNA): TGTGCCAGCAGCCGCCGGGGACAGGGGGGCACAGATACGCAGTATTTT. Translated, it gives CASSRRGQGGTDTQYF.

Comments on this clonotype: The germline gene is not matched at one end of the junction; a read error may be the cause. The chain uses TRBV20-1 and TRBJ2-5; D possibly corresponds to TRBD1 (7 bases). CDR1 is DFQATT and CDR2 is SNEGSKA in the germline V gene (reference sequence). The CDR3 is made up of 13 amino acids. The CDR3 nucleotides read TGCAGTGCTAGCAACAGGGGAGGAGAGACCCAGCACTTC. Translating it yields CSASNRGGETQHF.

This chain joins TRBV4-3 and TRBJ2-1; 8 nucleotides line up with TRBD2. The CDR3 has 17 residues. Looked up from germline, CDR1 is LGHNA and CDR2 is YSLEER. Trimming at V came to 4 bases and at J to 9 bases, leaving 17 bases not matched to a gene. CDR3 nucleotides: TGCGCCAGCAGCCCCCACGGCGGGACTAGTGTATCCCGTGAGCAGTTCTTC. Translating it yields CASSPHGGTSVSREQFF.

This clonotype was detected many times. V is TRBV4-2 and J is TRBJ1-1; 8 bases line up with TRBD1. The CDR3 contains 15 residues. CDR1 and CDR2 from the germline V gene are LGHNA and YNFKEQ. V shed 0 bases and J 1 base; nucleotides not matched to a gene: 1. This CDR3 reads CASSQDQGANTEAFF. The CDR3 region has the DNA TGTGCCAGCAGCCAAGACCAGGGGGCGAACACTGAAGCTTTCTTT.

This clonotype was observed a handful of times. The chain recombines TRBV7-2 with TRBJ2-3; 11 nucleotides agree with TRBD2. The germline CDR1 and CDR2 sequences are SGHTA and FQGNSA. The trim removed 2 bases at V and 6 bases at J, leaving 4 bases unmatched. The CDR3 sequence is 15 residues long. For the CDR3, the DNA is TGTGCCAGCAGCTTACGGACTAGCGGGCGGGATACGCAGTATTTT. Translating it yields CASSLRTSGRDTQYF.

This rearrangement joins TRBV5-1 to TRBJ2-1; D tentatively fits TRBD1 or TRBD2 (5 bases each). Trimming stripped 2 bases from V and 3 bases from J, with 9 bases between. Germline V gene data show CDR1 as SGHRS and CDR2 as YFSETQ. The CDR3 sequence is 14 residues long. The CDR3 spells CASSFEGLYNEQFF. The CDR3 nucleotides are TGCGCCAGCAGCTTCGAGGGGCTCTACAATGAGCAGTTCTTC.

The CDR3 sequence is CASSRSGAGGDEQFF. The CDR3 bases are TGTGCCAGCAGCCGGAGTGGAGCGGGTGGGGATGAGCAGTTCTTC. The genes are TRBV3-1 and TRBJ2-1; D is possibly TRBD2 (6 bases). The CDR3 sequence is 15 residues long. Germline assignment: CDR1 LGHDT and CDR2 YNNKEL (reference sequence). Trimming removed 4 bases from V and 8 bases from J, with 18 bases in between.